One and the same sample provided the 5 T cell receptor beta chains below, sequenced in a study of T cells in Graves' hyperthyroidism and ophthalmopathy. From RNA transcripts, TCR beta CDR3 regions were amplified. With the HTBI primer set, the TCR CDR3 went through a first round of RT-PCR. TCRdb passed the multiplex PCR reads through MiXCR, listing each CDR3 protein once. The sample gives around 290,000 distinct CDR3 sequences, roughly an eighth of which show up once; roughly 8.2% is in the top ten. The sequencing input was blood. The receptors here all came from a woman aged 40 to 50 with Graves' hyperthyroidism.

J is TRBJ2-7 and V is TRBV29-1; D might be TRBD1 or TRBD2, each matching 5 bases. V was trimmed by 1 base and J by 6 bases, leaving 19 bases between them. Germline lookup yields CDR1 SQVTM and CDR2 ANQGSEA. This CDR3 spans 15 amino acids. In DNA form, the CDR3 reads TGCAGCGTTGAAGTAGGTAAAGGGACGGATTTCGAGCAGTACTTC. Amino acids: CSVEVGKGTDFEQYF.

The CDR3 region has the DNA TGTGCCAGCATTCGGACAGAGGGCCTTGAGGCTAGCGGGCCCCGGTACTTC. This sequence encodes CASIRTEGLEASGPRYF. The genes are TRBV28 and TRBJ2-5, with 8 bases identical to TRBD2. CDR1 is MDHEN, CDR2 SYDVKM, per germline. This CDR3 comprises 17 residues. With 7 bases clipped from V and 13 bases from J, the junction kept 26 bases outside the gene matches.

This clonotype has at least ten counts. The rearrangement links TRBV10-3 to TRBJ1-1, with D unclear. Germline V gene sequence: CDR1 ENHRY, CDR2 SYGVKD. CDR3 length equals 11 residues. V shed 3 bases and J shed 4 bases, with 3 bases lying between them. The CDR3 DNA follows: TGTGCCATCAGTGATTTCACTGAAGCTTTCTTT. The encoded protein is CAISDFTEAFF.

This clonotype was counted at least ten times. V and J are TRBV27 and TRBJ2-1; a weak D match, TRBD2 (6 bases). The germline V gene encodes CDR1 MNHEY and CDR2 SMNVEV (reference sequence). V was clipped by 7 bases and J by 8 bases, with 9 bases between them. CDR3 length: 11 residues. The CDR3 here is CASIERDEQFF. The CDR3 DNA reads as TGTGCCAGCATAGAGCGGGATGAGCAGTTCTTC.

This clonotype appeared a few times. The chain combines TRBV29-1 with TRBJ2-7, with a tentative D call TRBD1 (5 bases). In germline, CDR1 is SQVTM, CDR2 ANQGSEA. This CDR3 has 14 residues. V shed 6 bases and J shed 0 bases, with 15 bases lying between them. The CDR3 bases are TGCAGCGTCCAAAAGCGACAGAGCTCCTACGAGCAGTACTTC. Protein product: CSVQKRQSSYEQYF.